Given below is one T cell receptor beta chain in context. Its antigen remains unknown. The junction differs from germline at one of its ends, possibly a read error. The source of the sample is a study of metastatic and nonmetastatic thyroid tumors. About the research overall: Malignant thyroid and benign thyroid patients provided blood and tumor or nodule tissue whose repertoires were compared.

Every patient was untreated before thyroid surgery. Study results and limitations: Significantly greater TCR beta diversity was reportedly found in malignant thyroid tumors than in benign nodules (in blood and tumor).

TCRdb re-clonotyped the PCR reads through MiXCR. The sample yields approximately 35,000 clones, 11% seen once. In germline, CDR1 is SGHTA, CDR2 FQGTGA. The CDR3 is 14 amino acids. Input material: blood. V usage is TRBV7-3 and J usage is TRBJ2-1; TRBD1 agrees at 7 bases. This TCR derives from a female donor with papillary thyroid cancer or a benign thyroid nodule (not recorded which). Some clones in this sample may be carry-over from other donors' samples. In nucleotides, the CDR3 is TGTGCCGGCAGCTCACAGGGGCTTAACAATGAGCAGTTCTTC. Translated, it gives CAGSSQGLNNEQFF.